Below are 18 T cell receptor beta chains sequenced from a single sample in a study of blood T cell repertoires in COVID-19. The assay was immunoSEQ multiplex PCR, and TCRdb's table has in-frame clones only and misses some. The sample has about 250,000 clones; about 91% are singletons. The sequencing sample was made of peripheral blood. These receptors came from a man at least 80 years old with acute or convalescent COVID-19.

This clone has only one observation. The chain links TRBV7-9 to TRBJ2-7; no firm D call. This CDR3 is 13 amino acids long. Germline V gene lookup returns CDR1 SEHNR and CDR2 FQNEAQ (reference sequence). V was pared by 7 bases and J by 3 bases, with 13 bases between. The CDR3 DNA is TGTGCCAGCACCCTAGGAGTGGTCTACGAGCAGTACTTC. Translating it yields CASTLGVVYEQYF.

The V gene is TRBV14, the J gene TRBJ2-1; 9 bases are a match to TRBD2. Germline CDR1 reads SGHDN; CDR2 reads FVKESK. This CDR3 has 16 amino acids. With V trimmed by 4 bases and J by 7 bases, 11 bases remained unmatched. In DNA form, the CDR3 reads TGTGCCAGCAGCCTCGCGGGAGGGCCTCGGGTTAATGAGCAGTTCTTC. It codes for CASSLAGGPRVNEQFF. Full variable domain (missing parts from reference TRBV14 and TRBJ2-1): EAGVTQFPSHSVIEKGQTVTLRCDPISGHDNLYWYRRVMGKEIKFLLHFVKESKQDESGMPNNRFLAERTGGTYSTLKVQPAELEDSGVYFCASSLAGGPRVNEQFFGPGTRLTVL.

This sequence joins TRBV6-5 and TRBJ1-2, with D hard to call. With 7 bases removed from V and 1 base from J, the gap between germline ends came to 10 bases. The germline V gene has CDR1 MNHEY and CDR2 SVGAGI. The CDR3 sequence is 13 residues long. The CDR3: CASNDGSNYGYTF. DNA for the CDR3: TGTGCCAGCAACGACGGGAGTAACTATGGCTACACCTTC.

A single count supports this clone. The CDR3 DNA sequence: TGCAGCGTTGAGACTCCTAGCGGGAGTGGTACGCAGTATTTT. It yields the protein CSVETPSGSGTQYF. V gene TRBV29-1 combines with J gene TRBJ2-3; 10 bases fit TRBD2. V shed 3 bases, J shed 8 bases, and the junction held 8 bases outside the gene matches. The CDR3 has 14 amino acids. Germline values: CDR1 SQVTM, CDR2 ANQGSEA.

The V call is TRBV19, the J call TRBJ1-1; TRBD1 aligns across 9 bases. After removal of 4 bases from V and 6 bases from J, the junction contained 6 bases not matched to a gene. CDR3 length equals 14 residues. Germline-derived CDR1 and CDR2 are LNHDA and SQIVND (reference sequence). CDR3 sequence reads: CASSKDRGVPEAFF. DNA for the CDR3: TGTGCCAGTAGTAAGGACAGGGGAGTTCCTGAAGCTTTCTTT.

The chain is built from TRBV5-1 and TRBJ2-3; 8 bases fit TRBD2. This CDR3 region has 14 residues. With 2 bases clipped from V and 1 base from J, the junction kept 0 bases outside the gene matches. Germline V gene lookup returns CDR1 SGHRS and CDR2 YFSETQ. The CDR3 DNA reads TGCGCCAGCAGCTTTAGCGGGGGCACAGATACGCAGTATTTT. It translates to CASSFSGGTDTQYF. Complete variable domain (other parts from reference TRBV5-1 and TRBJ2-3): KAGVTQTPRYLIKTRGQQVTLSCSPISGHRSVSWYQQTPGQGLQFLFEYFSETQRNKGNFPGRFSGRQFSNSRSEMNVSTLELGDSALYLCASSFSGGTDTQYFGPGTRLTVL.

This chain connects TRBV7-9 to TRBJ2-7; 9 nucleotides align to TRBD1. This CDR3 contains 14 residues. The ends lost 1 base at V and 5 bases at J; junction bases unmatched: 3. The germline gives CDR1 SEHNR, CDR2 FQNEAQ (reference sequence). CDR3 sequence reads: CASSLVQGADEQYF. The CDR3 DNA reads TGTGCCAGCAGCTTAGTACAGGGGGCGGACGAGCAGTACTTC.

This sequence joins TRBV6-6 and TRBJ2-3, with a weak D call TRBD1 (5 bases). Trimming removed 3 bases from V and 0 bases from J, with 7 bases in between. The CDR3 sequence is 14 residues long. Germline loops: CDR1 MNHNY, CDR2 SVGAGI (reference sequence). This CDR3 is CASSYRQSTDTQYF. The DNA for the CDR3 is TGTGCCAGCAGTTATCGACAGAGCACAGATACGCAGTATTTT.

The chain links TRBV7-2 to TRBJ1-2; 8 positions agree with TRBD1. Trimming removed 6 bases from V and 2 bases from J; junction bases left unmatched: 5. The CDR3 runs to 14 residues. Germline CDR1 SGHTA, CDR2 FQGNSA. The CDR3 DNA reads TGTGCCAGCAGGCTGGGACAGGCGAACTATGGCTACACCTTC. Translated: CASRLGQANYGYTF.

The gene calls are TRBV7-9 and TRBJ1-3; TRBD1 matches at 8 bases. Trimming took 5 bases from V and 2 from J; bases not matched to a gene: 5. This CDR3 is built from 15 residues. Germline CDR1 and CDR2: SEHNR and FQNEAQ (reference sequence). The CDR3 nucleotides read TGTGCCAGCAGCCCGACAGGGGCCGCTGGAAACACCATATATTTT. It translates to CASSPTGAAGNTIYF. Full variable domain (rest looked up from reference TRBV7-9 and TRBJ1-3): DTGVSQNPRHKITKRGQNVTFRCDPISEHNRLYWYRQTLGQGPEFLTYFQNEAQLEKSRLLSDRFSAERPKGSFSTLEIQRTEQGDSAMYLCASSPTGAAGNTIYFGEGSWLTVV.

The V call is TRBV29-1, the J call TRBJ2-5, with D possibly TRBD1 on 6 matching bases. CDR3 length equals 11 residues. Germline V gene lookup returns CDR1 SQVTM and CDR2 ANQGSEA. Trimming removed 5 bases at V and 4 bases at J, with 8 bases between. The CDR3 region has the DNA TGCAGCGTTAAGGGGGTAGAGACCCAGTACTTC. Protein: CSVKGVETQYF.

CDR3 sequence (DNA): TGTGCCAGCATAACAGGGGGGAACACTGAAGCTTTCTTT. This translates into CASITGGNTEAFF. The chain employs TRBV25-1 and TRBJ1-1; 8 nucleotides match TRBD1. Germline CDR1 MGHDK, CDR2 SYGVNS. Trimming removed 7 bases from V and 1 base from J; junction bases left unmatched: 2. This CDR3 region has 13 residues.

The chain links TRBV29-1 to TRBJ1-4; D is unclear. The CDR3 spans 14 residues. Germline CDR1 is SQVTM and CDR2 is ANQGSEA. Between the trimmed V and J ends, which lost 5 bases and 5 bases, there was a span of 15 bases. CDR3 nucleotides: TGCAGCGTTCCCTTGGGCGCTGGGAATGAAAAACTGTTTTTT. Amino acid sequence: CSVPLGAGNEKLFF.

The chain joins TRBV6-1 to TRBJ2-7; possible D gene TRBD2, 6 bases. CDR3 size: 13 residues. The V end lost 3 bases, the J end lost 4 bases, and 10 bases lay between the germline ends. Germline assignment: CDR1 MNHNS and CDR2 SASEGT. The CDR3 loop reads CASSEGGKYEQYF. CDR3 sequence (DNA): TGTGCCAGCAGTGAGGGGGGAAAATACGAGCAGTACTTC.

The V and J genes are TRBV7-3 and TRBJ2-1; possibly TRBD2 for D (6 bases). There are 14 residues in the CDR3. V was shortened by 2 bases and J by 7 bases, with 12 bases between the two germline ends. From germline, CDR1 is SGHTA and CDR2 FQGTGA. CDR3 sequence reads: CASSLLGSGNEQFF. Here the CDR3 DNA reads TGTGCCAGCAGCTTATTGGGGAGCGGGAATGAGCAGTTCTTC.

This clone was detected once. V and J are TRBV11-2 and TRBJ2-7; D gene uncertain. Germline CDR1 reads SGHAT; CDR2 reads FQNNGV. Between the trimmed V and J ends, which lost 0 bases and 2 bases, there was a span of 5 bases. CDR3 length: 13 amino acids. Here the CDR3 DNA reads TGTGCCAGCAGCTTAGATGTTACCTACGAGCAGTACTTC. Translating gives CASSLDVTYEQYF.

The J gene is TRBJ2-7, the V gene TRBV6-5, with 9 bases identical to TRBD2. J was trimmed by 1 base and V by 5 bases; bases with no gene match: 6. The CDR3 consists of 15 residues. CDR1 MNHEY and CDR2 SVGAGI come from the germline V gene. CDR3 sequence (DNA): TGTGCCAGCAGTCCCGGGACTAGCAGTTCCTACGAGCAGTACTTC. Translated, it gives CASSPGTSSSYEQYF.

This clone was observed a few times. The chain joins TRBV9 to TRBJ2-2; D possibly corresponds to TRBD1 (5 bases). Germline CDR1 reads SGDLS; CDR2 reads YYNGEE. The CDR3 has 14 residues. Deletions cut 6 bases from V and 5 bases from J, with 14 bases between. The CDR3 DNA is TGTGCCAGCAAAAGACAGCCCTTGACCGGGGAGCTGTTTTTT. As protein: CASKRQPLTGELFF.